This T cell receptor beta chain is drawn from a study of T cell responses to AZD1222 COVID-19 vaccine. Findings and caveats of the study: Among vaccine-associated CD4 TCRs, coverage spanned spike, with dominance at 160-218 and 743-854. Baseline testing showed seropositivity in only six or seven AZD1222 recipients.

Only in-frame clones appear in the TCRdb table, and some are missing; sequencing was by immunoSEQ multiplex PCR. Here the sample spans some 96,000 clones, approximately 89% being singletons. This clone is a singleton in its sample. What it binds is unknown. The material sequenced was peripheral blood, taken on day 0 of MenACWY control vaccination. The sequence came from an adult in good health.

CDR3 DNA sequence: TGTGCCAGCTCACCACCGTCCAGGGGGAACACTGAAGCTTTCTTT. It translates to CASSPPSRGNTEAFF. The V call is TRBV18, the J call TRBJ1-1, with D maybe TRBD1 (6 bases). The V end lost 0 bases, the J end lost 1 base, and 9 bases lay between the germline ends. This CDR3 is built from 15 residues. Germline assignment: CDR1 KGHSH and CDR2 LQKENI.